This T cell receptor (beta chain) was documented in a study of Ad26.COV2.S vaccination and SARS-CoV-2 variants. The germline V and J ends were trimmed by 6 bases and 9 bases, with 21 bases remaining between them. The CDR3 spans 15 residues. Germline loops: CDR1 SGHTA, CDR2 FQGNSA. Data came from immunoSEQ multiplex PCR; TCRdb stores just in-frame clones and leaves some out. This sample has a few hundred thousand clones, with about 80% found just once. As to treatment: around 19 received Ad26.COV2.S at low or high dose, single or two shots; five or six received placebo; per-sample allocation not given. Sampling took place 63 days after the first vaccine or placebo injection.

The V gene is TRBV7-2, the J gene TRBJ2-1; possible D gene TRBD1, 5 bases. The source of this sequence is a person between 18 and 65 years old who received the Ad26.COV2.S COVID-19 vaccine or a placebo. This sample comprised peripheral blood, obtained in a trial of Ad26.COV2.S vaccine versus placebo. CDR3 nucleotides: TGTGCCAGCAGTCTCCGTTGGGGCGGTACGGGTGAGCAGTTCTTC. Translation: CASSLRWGGTGEQFF.